This T cell receptor (beta chain) was observed in a study of TIL therapy for anti-PD-1-resistant metastatic lung cancer. Germline assignment: CDR1 WNHNN and CDR2 SYGVQD (reference sequence). V was clipped by 6 bases and J by 6 bases; unmatched bases: 10. This CDR3 comprises 14 residues. Time point denoted: pre-treatment sample, taken before nivolumab and TIL therapy. Sequencing used immunoSEQ v3. Sequencing depth was 1.9 million or so read pairs for survey level, roughly 4.5-6.5 million for deep. This table comes from immunoSEQ multiplex PCR, and its TCRdb copy is limited to in-frame clones, with some not included. This sample yields more than 15,000 clones, of which around four fifths are seen a single time; 2% to 2.5% belongs to the top ten.

The sequence came from a person aged 30 to 80 with non-small cell lung cancer. The starting material was blood, obtained at baseline. V usage is TRBV10-1 and J usage is TRBJ2-7, with TRBD2 matching 8 bases. As DNA, the CDR3 is TGCGCCAGCAGGGCGGGACTAGGGCGTTTCGAGCAGTACTTC. Its translation: CASRAGLGRFEQYF.